One sample yielded the 8 T cell receptor beta chains listed below, sequenced in a study of blood T cell repertoires in COVID-19. This table comes from immunoSEQ multiplex PCR, and its TCRdb copy is limited to in-frame clones, with some not included. The data contain fewer than 50,000 clones, approximately 80% of them seen just once; the ten biggest clones take up 1.6%. The sample consisted of peripheral blood. These receptors all come from a man between 60 and 75 years old with COVID-19, enrolled during active disease.

This clone was seen a few times. The V call is TRBV5-1, the J call TRBJ1-1, with a weak D call TRBD1 (6 bases). Germline CDR1 and CDR2: SGHRS and YFSETQ. The V end lost 0 bases, the J end lost 10 bases, and 16 bases lay between the germline ends. CDR3 size: 14 residues. CDR3 sequence (DNA): TGCGCCAGCAGCTTGGACGAACGGACCAGGGGAGCTTTCTTT. It is translated as CASSLDERTRGAFF.

The chain couples TRBV18 to TRBJ2-2; the D is unclear. The CDR3 contains 14 residues. In germline, CDR1 is KGHSH, CDR2 LQKENI. V dropped 3 bases and J dropped 4 bases, with 9 bases sitting between them. CDR3 bases: TGTGCCAGCTCACCGATCGCGGCCACCGGGGAGCTGTTTTTT. Its translation is CASSPIAATGELFF. The whole variable domain, filled in from reference TRBV18 and TRBJ2-2, reads NAGVMQNPRHLVRRRGQEARLRCSPMKGHSHVYWYRQLPEEGLKFMVYLQKENIIDESGMPKERFSAEFPKEGPSILRIQQVVRGDSAAYFCASSPIAATGELFFGEGSRLTVL.

The J gene is TRBJ1-1, the V gene TRBV25-1; 8 bases match TRBD1. CDR3 length equals 14 residues. Germline assignment: CDR1 MGHDK and CDR2 SYGVNS. The ends lost 4 bases at V and 3 bases at J; junction bases unmatched: 4. As DNA, the CDR3 is TGTGCCAGCAGTGGTTACAGGGGGGACACTGAAGCTTTCTTT. It is translated as CASSGYRGDTEAFF.

The CDR3 here is CASSAGQGATGELFF. CDR3 DNA sequence: TGTGCCAGCAGCGCAGGACAGGGGGCCACCGGGGAGCTGTTTTTT. This sequence joins TRBV9 and TRBJ2-2, with TRBD1 matching over 11 bases. The CDR3 runs to 15 residues. V shed 3 bases and J 4 bases; nucleotides not matched to a gene: 2. CDR1 and CDR2 from the germline V gene are SGDLS and YYNGEE.

V usage is TRBV10-3 and J usage is TRBJ1-2; no reliable D call. The CDR3 spans 12 residues. The germline gives CDR1 ENHRY, CDR2 SYGVKD. V was shortened by 8 bases and J by 4 bases, with 11 bases between the two germline ends. CDR3 coding DNA: TGTGCCATCTCCGCGCACTCCTATGGCTACACCTTC. It yields the protein CAISAHSYGYTF.

The count of this clone is one. The chain carries TRBV6-5 and TRBJ2-1, with D possibly TRBD1 on 6 matching bases. CDR1 and CDR2 (germline): MNHEY, SVGAGI. V was clipped by 6 bases and J by 3 bases, with 9 bases between them. This CDR3 region has 13 residues. The CDR3 nucleotides are TGTGCCAGCAGACAGGGCAACTACAATGAGCAGTTCTTC. It encodes CASRQGNYNEQFF.

The chain links TRBV7-3 to TRBJ1-6; perhaps TRBD1 as D (6 bases). The CDR3 has 13 amino acids. Germline lookup yields CDR1 SGHTA and CDR2 FQGTGA. Trimming stripped 5 bases from V and 9 bases from J, with 11 bases between. CDR3 bases: TGTGCCAGCAGCGCCCAACAGGGTTCACCCCTCCACTTT. Translated, it gives CASSAQQGSPLHF.

The CDR3 nucleotides read TGTGCCAGCAGCCGACCCACCGGGTTCGCTTTCTTT. Translation: CASSRPTGFAFF. This sequence joins TRBV5-6 and TRBJ1-1; D is undetermined. Germline V gene sequence: CDR1 SGHDT, CDR2 YYEEEE. CDR3 length equals 12 residues. Between the trimmed V and J ends, which lost 4 bases and 11 bases, there was a span of 15 bases.